These 21 T cell receptor beta chains came from one sample sequenced in a study of blood T cell repertoires in COVID-19. Clones were sequenced by immunoSEQ multiplex PCR, and TCRdb holds only the in-frame ones, with some missing. The sample contains about 57,000 clones, approximately 81% of which appear only once. Sequenced input: PBMCs or T cells enriched from blood (not recorded which). The receptors stem from a woman between 40 and 55 years old with acute COVID-19.

This clone was detected only a few times. The chain employs TRBV6-2 or TRBV6-3 and TRBJ1-1; D ambiguous. V dropped 5 bases and J dropped 5 bases, with 21 bases sitting between them. This CDR3 spans 16 amino acids. CDR1 and CDR2 from the germline V gene are MNHEY and SVGEGT. CDR3 in DNA: TGTGCCAGCAGTCCGCACCGCAGGCGCTGGGCAACTGAAGCTTTCTTT. Its translation: CASSPHRRRWATEAFF.

The V gene is TRBV4-1, the J gene TRBJ2-1; 12 bases align to TRBD2. This CDR3 spans 19 amino acids. After removal of 0 bases from V and 0 bases from J, the junction contained 6 bases not matched to a gene. Looked up from germline, CDR1 is MGHRA and CDR2 is YSYEKL. CDR3 loop: CASSQEGWGLAGSYNEQFF. The CDR3 bases are TGCGCCAGCAGCCAAGAAGGTTGGGGACTAGCGGGCTCCTACAATGAGCAGTTCTTC.

This chain connects TRBV9 to TRBJ2-2; D gene unclear. The CDR3 covers 16 residues. Trimming pared 1 base from V and 1 base from J, leaving 11 bases between. CDR1 is SGDLS and CDR2 is YYNGEE in the germline V gene. This CDR3 reads CASSVSSSGNTGELFF. In DNA form, the CDR3 reads TGTGCCAGCAGCGTAAGTTCTTCAGGGAACACCGGGGAGCTGTTTTTT.

This clone was observed a single time. The J gene is TRBJ2-1, the V gene TRBV6-2 or TRBV6-3; 10 bases are a match to TRBD2. The CDR3 is 17 residues long. Germline CDR1 MNHEY, CDR2 SVGEGT. J gave up 6 bases and V 6 bases, and 14 bases lay outside the gene matches. The chain's CDR3 is CASSRVWLAGATNEQFF. CDR3 sequence (DNA): TGTGCCAGCAGCCGGGTCTGGCTAGCGGGGGCCACCAATGAGCAGTTCTTC.

The chain links TRBV5-1 to TRBJ1-4, with 12 bases that match TRBD1. The V gene end was trimmed by 4 bases and the J gene end by 4 bases; junction bases not matched to a gene: 5. There are 16 residues in the CDR3. The germline V gene encodes CDR1 SGHRS and CDR2 YFSETQ. The CDR3 bases are TGCGCCAGCAGCGGGGGACAGGGGGCCGGTAATGAAAAACTGTTTTTT. Translating gives CASSGGQGAGNEKLFF.

This chain uses TRBV7-2 with TRBJ1-6; TRBD1 matches 7 bases. The CDR3 is 14 amino acids. The germline V gene encodes CDR1 SGHTA and CDR2 FQGNSA. Trimming removed 4 bases from V and 9 bases from J; junction bases left unmatched: 6. DNA for the CDR3: TGTGCCAGCAGCTCCCGACAGGGTGCTTCACCCCTCCACTTT. This translates into CASSSRQGASPLHF.

The rearrangement uses TRBV4-2 and TRBJ1-2; perhaps TRBD1 as D (6 bases). The CDR3 is 14 residues long. Germline V gene sequence: CDR1 LGHNA, CDR2 YNFKEQ. The ends were cut back, 5 bases at V and 1 base at J, with 11 bases in the middle. The CDR3 nucleotides read TGTGCCAGCAGCTCGGCAGGGGATAACTATGGCTACACCTTC. Translating gives CASSSAGDNYGYTF.

The chain couples TRBV7-9 to TRBJ2-1; TRBD2 matches at 9 bases. Germline V gene data show CDR1 as SEHNR and CDR2 as FQNEAQ (reference sequence). J gave up 11 bases and V 1 base, and 15 bases lay outside the gene matches. The CDR3 runs to 17 residues. In DNA form, the CDR3 reads TGTGCCAGCAGCTTAGGAGTCGGCGGGAGGGTACAATGGAAGCAGTTCTTC. This codes for CASSLGVGGRVQWKQFF.

The rearrangement joins TRBV7-9 to TRBJ1-2; no clear D. V was pared by 5 bases and J by 8 bases, with 24 bases between. This CDR3 contains 16 residues. Germline CDR1 SEHNR, CDR2 FQNEAQ (reference sequence). This chain's CDR3 is CASSPPLLWVERGYTF. Written as DNA, the CDR3 is TGTGCCAGCAGCCCCCCTCTCCTCTGGGTTGAGAGGGGCTACACCTTC.

CDR3 region: CASSLSPPGNNYGYTF. The CDR3 DNA reads TGTGCCAGCAGTTTATCCCCGCCAGGTAACAACTATGGCTACACCTTC. The chain recombines TRBV27 with TRBJ1-2; D is uncertain. Per the germline V gene, CDR1 is MNHEY and CDR2 is SMNVEV (reference sequence). Trimming removed 0 bases from V and 2 bases from J, with 13 bases in between. The CDR3 is made up of 16 amino acids.

This chain connects TRBV29-1 to TRBJ2-1; 12 bases match TRBD1. The CDR3 sequence is 14 residues long. With V trimmed by 4 bases and J by 8 bases, 6 bases remained unmatched. The V gene's germline CDR1 is SQVTM and CDR2 ANQGSEA. CDR3 sequence reads: CSVAGTGGFDEQFF. As DNA, the CDR3 is TGCAGCGTTGCCGGGACAGGGGGCTTCGATGAGCAGTTCTTC.

The J gene is TRBJ2-5, the V gene TRBV3-1 (or the pseudogene TRBV3-2), with 7 nucleotides matching TRBD1. The CDR3 extends over 12 amino acids. Per the germline V gene, CDR1 is LGHDT and CDR2 is YNNKEL (reference sequence). J lost 2 bases, V lost 6 bases, and 0 bases had no gene match. The DNA for the CDR3 is TGTGCCAGCAGACAGGGGCAAGAGACCCAGTACTTC. It yields the protein CASRQGQETQYF.

The genes are TRBV5-6 and TRBJ1-5, with D possibly TRBD1 on 5 matching bases. The V and J ends lost 0 bases and 5 bases respectively, with 6 bases between them. This CDR3 has 13 amino acids. CDR1 and CDR2 from the germline V gene are SGHDT and YYEEEE. The CDR3 region has the DNA TGTGCCAGCAGCTTGGCGGGGGATCAGCCCCAGCATTTT. Its translation is CASSLAGDQPQHF.

CDR3 sequence: CASSEALTSGGPEYV. The CDR3 DNA is TGTGCCAGCAGTGAAGCGCTAACTAGCGGGGGCCCGGAGTACGTC. The chain combines TRBV2 with TRBJ2-7; the match to TRBD2 covers 11 bases. Germline lookup yields CDR1 SNHLY and CDR2 FYNNEI. V lost 0 bases to trimming and J lost 11 bases; unmatched junction nucleotides: 9. This CDR3 comprises 15 residues.

The rearrangement links TRBV11-2 to TRBJ2-7; no definite D call. Germline V lookup: CDR1 SGHAT, CDR2 FQNNGV. The CDR3 spans 11 residues. V was clipped by 3 bases and J by 6 bases, with 6 bases between them. CDR3 nucleotides: TGTGCCAGCAGCTTTGGTAGCGAGCAGTACGTC. It specifies CASSFGSEQYV.

The chain is built from TRBV5-6 and TRBJ1-1; D possibly corresponds to TRBD1 (6 bases). The CDR3 has 14 amino acids. The germline V gene has CDR1 SGHDT and CDR2 YYEEEE. V lost 0 bases and J 4 bases, leaving 10 bases between the germline ends. CDR3 sequence reads: CASSLGGRSTEAFF. The CDR3 DNA sequence: TGTGCCAGCAGCTTGGGGGGGCGCAGCACTGAAGCTTTCTTT.

V is TRBV19 and J is TRBJ1-4; maybe TRBD1 (5 bases). Trimming pared 5 bases from V and 10 bases from J, leaving 17 bases between. CDR3 length equals 14 residues. The germline V gene encodes CDR1 LNHDA and CDR2 SQIVND (reference sequence). CDR3 bases: TGTGCCAGTAGTCCCCGGGGGGATGGAGGAAAACTGTTTTTT. Its protein is CASSPRGDGGKLFF.

This sequence joins TRBV21-1 and TRBJ2-1; TRBD2 is the table's D call and was not checked against the DNA. TRBV21-1 is a pseudogene locus. This CDR3 contains 11 residues. The CDR3 protein is CASERHNEQFF. The DNA for the CDR3 is TGTGCCAGCGAGAGGCACAATGAGCAGTTCTTC.

The genes are TRBV11-3 and TRBJ2-3, with 15 bases fitting TRBD2. Per the germline V gene, CDR1 is SGHNT and CDR2 is YENEEA. This CDR3 has 17 residues. V dropped 4 bases and J dropped 2; count of bases not matched to a gene: 4. The CDR3 is CASSSGLAGGNTDTQYF. CDR3 sequence (DNA): TGTGCCAGCAGCTCCGGACTAGCGGGGGGGAACACAGATACGCAGTATTTT.

The V and J genes are TRBV5-1 and TRBJ2-2; the match to TRBD1 covers 8 bases. The CDR3 has 17 residues. The V gene end was trimmed by 0 bases and the J gene end by 0 bases; junction bases not matched to a gene: 4. Per the germline V gene, CDR1 is SGHRS and CDR2 is YFSETQ. CDR3 DNA: TGCGCCAGCAGCTTGGCAGGACAGGGTTCGAACACCGGGGAGCTGTTTTTT. Residues: CASSLAGQGSNTGELFF.

This clone was observed many times. This chain connects TRBV7-2 to TRBJ2-5; 12 bases map to TRBD2. The CDR3 has 17 amino acids. Germline V lookup: CDR1 SGHTA, CDR2 FQGNSA. V lost 5 bases to trimming and J lost 1 base; unmatched junction nucleotides: 8. The CDR3 is CASSRRTSGRPQETQYF. In DNA form, the CDR3 reads TGTGCCAGCAGCAGAAGAACTAGCGGGAGGCCCCAAGAGACCCAGTACTTC.